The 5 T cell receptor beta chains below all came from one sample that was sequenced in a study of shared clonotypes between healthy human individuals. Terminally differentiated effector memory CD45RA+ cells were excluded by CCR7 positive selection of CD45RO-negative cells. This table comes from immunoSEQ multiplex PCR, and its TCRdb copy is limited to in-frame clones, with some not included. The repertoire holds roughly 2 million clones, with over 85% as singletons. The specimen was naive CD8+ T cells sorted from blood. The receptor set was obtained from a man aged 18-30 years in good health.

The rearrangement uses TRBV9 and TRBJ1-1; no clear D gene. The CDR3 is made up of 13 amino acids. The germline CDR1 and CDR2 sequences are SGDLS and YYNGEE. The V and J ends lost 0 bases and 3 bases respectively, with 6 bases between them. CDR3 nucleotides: TGTGCCAGCAGCGTAGGGACGCACACTGAAGCTTTCTTT. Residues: CASSVGTHTEAFF.

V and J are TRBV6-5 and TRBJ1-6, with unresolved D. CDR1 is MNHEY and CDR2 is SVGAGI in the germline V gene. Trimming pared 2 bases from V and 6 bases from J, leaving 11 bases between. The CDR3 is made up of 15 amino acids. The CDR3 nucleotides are TGTGCCAGCAGTTACGCGGAGGAGGGTAATTCACCCCTCCACTTT. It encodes CASSYAEEGNSPLHF.

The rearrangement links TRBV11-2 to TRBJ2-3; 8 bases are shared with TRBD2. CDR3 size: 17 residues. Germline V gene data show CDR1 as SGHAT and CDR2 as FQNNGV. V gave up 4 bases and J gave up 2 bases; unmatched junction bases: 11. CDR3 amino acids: CASSSQGRGVPTDTQYF. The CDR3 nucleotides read TGTGCCAGCAGCTCCCAAGGGCGGGGGGTCCCCACAGATACGCAGTATTTT.

The CDR3 DNA reads TGTGCCAGCAGCCAAGATCGAAGTCTAGCGGGAAACACCGGGGAGCTGTTTTTT. Translating gives CASSQDRSLAGNTGELFF. V usage is TRBV4-2 and J usage is TRBJ2-2; the match to TRBD2 covers 9 bases. The CDR3 has 18 amino acids. With V trimmed by 0 bases and J by 2 bases, 7 bases remained unmatched. Germline V CDR1 and CDR2: LGHNA, YNFKEQ.

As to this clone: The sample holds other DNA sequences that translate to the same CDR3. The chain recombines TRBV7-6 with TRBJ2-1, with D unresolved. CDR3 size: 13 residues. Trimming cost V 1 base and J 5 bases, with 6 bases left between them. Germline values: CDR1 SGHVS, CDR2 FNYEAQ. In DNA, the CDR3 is TGTGCCAGCAGCTTAGGTACGGACAATGAGCAGTTCTTC. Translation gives CASSLGTDNEQFF.